This TCR beta chain was sequenced in a study of T cells after yellow fever vaccination. On the study more broadly: CD3, CD45RA, CCR7 and CD95 were used to sort EM, EMRA, CM and Tscm memory subsets. Whole-study results and caveats: Clonotypes that responded to the vaccine were almost all undetectable in sorted memory subsets on day 0. Post-booster repertoires again held most primary-vaccination clones (approximately 96% CD4, 88% CD8). Abundant contaminating clonotypes from the bulk population could appear in FACS-sorted repertoires.

CDR3 size: 15 residues. Germline-derived CDR1 and CDR2 are SGHDT and YYEEEE. V lost 0 bases and J lost 4, with 11 bases in between. By share of the sample, this clonotype is medium-sized. TCRdb passed the 5' RACE reads through MiXCR, listing each CDR3 protein once. The sample yields 10,000 to 15,000 distinct CDR3 sequences, about 5% seen once. The receptor was derived from a man aged 25-45 years who received the YFV17D yellow fever vaccine. Sample: PBMCs, either bulk or a sorted T-cell subset (CD4+, CD8+, memory, or dextramer-sorted; not recorded which), taken on the day of the yellow fever booster vaccination. V and J are TRBV5-6 and TRBJ2-1; D assignment may be TRBD1 or TRBD2 (5 bases each). The CDR3 region has the DNA TGTGCCAGCAGCTTGGTTGGTGGGGGATACAATGAGCAGTTCTTC. Amino acid sequence: CASSLVGGGYNEQFF.